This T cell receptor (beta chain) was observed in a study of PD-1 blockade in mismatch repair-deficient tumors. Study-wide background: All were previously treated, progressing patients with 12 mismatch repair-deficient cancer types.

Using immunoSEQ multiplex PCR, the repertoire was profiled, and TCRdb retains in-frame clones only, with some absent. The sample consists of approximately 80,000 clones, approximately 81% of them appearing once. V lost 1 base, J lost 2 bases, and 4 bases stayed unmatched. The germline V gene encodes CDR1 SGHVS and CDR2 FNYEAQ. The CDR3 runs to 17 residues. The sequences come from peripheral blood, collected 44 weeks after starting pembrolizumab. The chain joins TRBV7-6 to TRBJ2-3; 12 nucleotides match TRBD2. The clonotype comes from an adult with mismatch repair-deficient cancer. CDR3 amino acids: CASSLVPSGRVTDTQYF. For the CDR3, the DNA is TGTGCCAGCAGCTTAGTCCCTAGCGGGAGGGTCACAGATACGCAGTATTTT. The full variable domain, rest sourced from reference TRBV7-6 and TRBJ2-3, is GAGVSQSPRYKVTKRGQDVALRCDPISGHVSLYWYRQALGQGPEFLTYFNYEAQQDKSGLPNDRFSAERPEGSISTLTIQRTEQRDSAMYRCASSLVPSGRVTDTQYFGPGTRLTVL.